Ten or more counts support the clone carrying this T cell receptor (beta chain). The antigen is unknown. Amplified TCR beta CDR3 regions derived from RNA transcripts. First-round RT-PCR of the TCR CDR3 relied on the HTBI primer set. Via MiXCR, TCRdb re-called the multiplex PCR reads, giving one row per CDR3 protein. Among about 200,000 distinct CDR3 sequences listed, about 18% were seen once. The sample is drawn from a study of T cells in Graves' hyperthyroidism and ophthalmopathy. Study details: Before any treatment, at initial diagnosis, peripheral blood was collected. Study results and caveats: Ophthalmopathy was identified by the model a median roughly 6.5 months ahead of onset.

The germline V gene has CDR1 LGHDT and CDR2 YNNKEL (reference sequence). This CDR3 has 15 residues. V was trimmed by 0 bases and J by 4 bases, leaving 10 bases between them. With a duration under 2 months, the hyperthyroidism was newly diagnosed in patients aged 18 to 65. The sequenced sample was blood. The clonotype originates from a man aged 35-49 years with Graves' hyperthyroidism. The chain uses TRBV3-1 and TRBJ1-5, with D perhaps matching TRBD1 (5 bases). DNA for the CDR3: TGTGCCAGCAGCCAAGATACAGGAGAAAATCAGCCCCAGCATTTT. Translation: CASSQDTGENQPQHF.